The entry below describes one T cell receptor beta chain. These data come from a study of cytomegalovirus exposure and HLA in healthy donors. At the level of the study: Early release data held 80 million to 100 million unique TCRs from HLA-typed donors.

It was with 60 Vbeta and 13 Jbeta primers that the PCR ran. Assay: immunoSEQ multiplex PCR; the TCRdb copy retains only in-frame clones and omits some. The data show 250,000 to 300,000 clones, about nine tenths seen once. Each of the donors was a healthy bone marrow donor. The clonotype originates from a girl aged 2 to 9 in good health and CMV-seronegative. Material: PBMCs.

The chain's CDR3 is CASSVRDITDTQYF. The CDR3 nucleotides read TGTGCCAGCAGCGTACGAGATATCACAGATACGCAGTATTTT. The genes are TRBV9 and TRBJ2-3; no clear D gene. V lost 1 base and J lost 2, with 8 bases in between. There are 14 residues in the CDR3. Per germline, CDR1 SGDLS and CDR2 YYNGEE.